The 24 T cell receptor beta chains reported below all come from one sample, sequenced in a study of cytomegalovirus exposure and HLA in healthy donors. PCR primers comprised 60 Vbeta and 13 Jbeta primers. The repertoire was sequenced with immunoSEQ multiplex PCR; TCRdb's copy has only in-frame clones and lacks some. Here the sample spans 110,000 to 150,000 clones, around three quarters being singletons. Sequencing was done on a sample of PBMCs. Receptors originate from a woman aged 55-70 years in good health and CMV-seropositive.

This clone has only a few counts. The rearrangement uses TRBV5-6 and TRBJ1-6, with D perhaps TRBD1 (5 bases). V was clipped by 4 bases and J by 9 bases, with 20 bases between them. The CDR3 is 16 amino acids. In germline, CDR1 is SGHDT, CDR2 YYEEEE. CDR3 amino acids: CASSLGGGRVVSPLHF. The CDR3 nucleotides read TGTGCCAGCAGCCTTGGTGGTGGCAGGGTAGTTTCACCCCTCCACTTT.

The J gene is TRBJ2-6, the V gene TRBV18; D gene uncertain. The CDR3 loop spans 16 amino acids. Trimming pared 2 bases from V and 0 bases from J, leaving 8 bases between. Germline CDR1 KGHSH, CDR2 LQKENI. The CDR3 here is CASSPVPLSGANVLTF. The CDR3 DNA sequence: TGTGCCAGCTCACCAGTCCCCCTCTCTGGGGCCAACGTCCTGACTTTC.

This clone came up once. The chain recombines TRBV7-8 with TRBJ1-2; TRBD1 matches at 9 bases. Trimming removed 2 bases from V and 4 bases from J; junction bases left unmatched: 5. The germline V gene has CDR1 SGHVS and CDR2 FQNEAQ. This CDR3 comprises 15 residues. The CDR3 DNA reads TGTGCCAGCAGCTTATACGCGGGACAGGGCTATGGCTACACCTTC. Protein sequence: CASSLYAGQGYGYTF. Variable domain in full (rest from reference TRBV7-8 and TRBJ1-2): GAGVSQSPRYKVAKRGQDVALRCDPISGHVSLFWYQQALGQGPEFLTYFQNEAQLDKSGLPSDRFFAERPEGSVSTLKIQRTQQEDSAVYLCASSLYAGQGYGYTFGSGTRLTVV.

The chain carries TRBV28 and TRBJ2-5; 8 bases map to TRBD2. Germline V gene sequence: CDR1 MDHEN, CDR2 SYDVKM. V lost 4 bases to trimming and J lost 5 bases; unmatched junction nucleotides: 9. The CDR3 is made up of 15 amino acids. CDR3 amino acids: CASSSTSDEVETQYF. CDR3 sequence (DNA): TGTGCCAGCAGTTCGACTAGCGATGAGGTGGAGACCCAGTACTTC.

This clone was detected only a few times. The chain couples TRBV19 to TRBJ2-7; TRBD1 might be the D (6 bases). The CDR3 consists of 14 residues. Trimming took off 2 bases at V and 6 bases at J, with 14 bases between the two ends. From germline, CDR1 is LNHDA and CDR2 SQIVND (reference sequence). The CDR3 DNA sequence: TGTGCCAGTAGTATAAGCCCAGGGGTTGGCGAGCAGTACTTC. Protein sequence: CASSISPGVGEQYF.

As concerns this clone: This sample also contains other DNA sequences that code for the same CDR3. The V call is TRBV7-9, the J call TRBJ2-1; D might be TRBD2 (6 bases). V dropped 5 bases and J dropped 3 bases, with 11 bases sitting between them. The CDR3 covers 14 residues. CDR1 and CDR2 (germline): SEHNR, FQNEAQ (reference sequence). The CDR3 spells CASSLTSSYNEQFF. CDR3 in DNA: TGTGCCAGCAGCCTAACTAGCAGCTACAATGAGCAGTTCTTC.

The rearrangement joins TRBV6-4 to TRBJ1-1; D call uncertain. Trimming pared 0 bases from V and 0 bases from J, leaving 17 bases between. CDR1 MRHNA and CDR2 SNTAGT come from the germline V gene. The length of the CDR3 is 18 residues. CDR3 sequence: CASSDSGLPGILNTEAFF. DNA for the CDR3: TGTGCCAGCAGTGACTCGGGGTTGCCCGGGATCCTGAACACTGAAGCTTTCTTT.

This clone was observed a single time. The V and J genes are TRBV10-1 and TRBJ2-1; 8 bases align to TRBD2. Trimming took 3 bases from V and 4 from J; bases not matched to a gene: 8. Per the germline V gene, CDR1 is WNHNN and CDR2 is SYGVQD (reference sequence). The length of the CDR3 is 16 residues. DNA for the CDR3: TGCGCCAGCAGTGATGAGGCTAGCGGGCCTTACAATGAGCAGTTCTTC. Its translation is CASSDEASGPYNEQFF.

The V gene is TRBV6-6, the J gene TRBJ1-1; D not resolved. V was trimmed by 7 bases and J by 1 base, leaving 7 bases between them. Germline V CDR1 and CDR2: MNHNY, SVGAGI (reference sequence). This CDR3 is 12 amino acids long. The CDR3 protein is CASKPGNTEAFF. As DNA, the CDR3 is TGTGCCAGCAAACCCGGGAACACTGAAGCTTTCTTT.

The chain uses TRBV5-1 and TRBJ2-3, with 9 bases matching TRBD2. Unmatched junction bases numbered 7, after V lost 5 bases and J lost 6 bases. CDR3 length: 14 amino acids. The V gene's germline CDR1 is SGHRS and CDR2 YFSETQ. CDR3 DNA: TGCGCCAGCAGGAATAGCGGGAGCTCGGATACGCAGTATTTT. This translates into CASRNSGSSDTQYF.

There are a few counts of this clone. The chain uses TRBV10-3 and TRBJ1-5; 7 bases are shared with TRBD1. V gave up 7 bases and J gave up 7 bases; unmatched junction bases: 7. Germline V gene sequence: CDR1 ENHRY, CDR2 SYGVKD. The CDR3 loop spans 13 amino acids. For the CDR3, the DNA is TGTGCCATCACAGGGGGAGTCGGACAGCCCCAGCATTTT. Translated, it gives CAITGGVGQPQHF.

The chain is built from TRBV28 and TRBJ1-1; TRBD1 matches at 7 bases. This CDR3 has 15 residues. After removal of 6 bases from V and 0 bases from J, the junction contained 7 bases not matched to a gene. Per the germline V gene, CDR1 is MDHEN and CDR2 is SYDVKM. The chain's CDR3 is CASSKTGQMNTEAFF. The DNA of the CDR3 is TGTGCCAGCAGCAAGACGGGACAGATGAACACTGAAGCTTTCTTT.

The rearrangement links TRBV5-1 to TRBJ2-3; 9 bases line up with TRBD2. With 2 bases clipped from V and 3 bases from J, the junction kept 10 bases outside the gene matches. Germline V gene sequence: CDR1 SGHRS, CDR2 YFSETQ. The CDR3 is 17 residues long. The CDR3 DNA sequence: TGCGCCAGCAGCTTTGCAACCGGGACTAGCCGGACAGATACGCAGTATTTT. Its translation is CASSFATGTSRTDTQYF. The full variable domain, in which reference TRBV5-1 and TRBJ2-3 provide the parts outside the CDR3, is KAGVTQTPRYLIKTRGQQVTLSCSPISGHRSVSWYQQTPGQGLQFLFEYFSETQRNKGNFPGRFSGRQFSNSRSEMNVSTLELGDSALYLCASSFATGTSRTDTQYFGPGTRLTVL.

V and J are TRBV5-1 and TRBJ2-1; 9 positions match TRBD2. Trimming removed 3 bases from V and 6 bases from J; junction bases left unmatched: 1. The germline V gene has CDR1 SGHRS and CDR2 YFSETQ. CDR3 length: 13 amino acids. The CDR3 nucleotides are TGCGCCAGCAGCTCGACTAGCGGCAATGAGCAGTTCTTC. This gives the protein CASSSTSGNEQFF.

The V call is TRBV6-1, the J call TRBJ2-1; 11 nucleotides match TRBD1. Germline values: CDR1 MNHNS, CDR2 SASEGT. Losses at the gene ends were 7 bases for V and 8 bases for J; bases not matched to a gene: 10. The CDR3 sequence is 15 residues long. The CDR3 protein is CASTEDRGPLDEQFF. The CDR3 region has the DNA TGTGCCAGCACCGAGGACAGGGGGCCTCTCGATGAGCAGTTCTTC.

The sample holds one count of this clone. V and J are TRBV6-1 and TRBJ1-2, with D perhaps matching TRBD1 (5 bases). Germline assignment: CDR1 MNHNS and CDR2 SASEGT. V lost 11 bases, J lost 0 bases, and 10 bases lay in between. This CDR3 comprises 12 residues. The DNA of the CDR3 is TGTGCCCGGGGGGGGGCTAACTATGGCTACACCTTC. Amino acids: CARGGANYGYTF.

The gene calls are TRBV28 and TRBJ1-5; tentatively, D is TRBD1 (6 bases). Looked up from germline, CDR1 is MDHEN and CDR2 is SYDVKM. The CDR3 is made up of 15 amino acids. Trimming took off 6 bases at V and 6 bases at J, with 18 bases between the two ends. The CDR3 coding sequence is TGTGCCAGCAGATTCACAGGGAGCAGGAGTCAGCCCCAGCATTTT. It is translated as CASRFTGSRSQPQHF.

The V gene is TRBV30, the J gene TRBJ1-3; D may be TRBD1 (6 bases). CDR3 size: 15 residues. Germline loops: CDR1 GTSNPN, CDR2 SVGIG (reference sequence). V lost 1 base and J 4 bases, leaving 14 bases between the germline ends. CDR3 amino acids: CAWSAGGGPGNTIYF. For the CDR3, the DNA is TGTGCCTGGAGTGCGGGCGGGGGGCCGGGAAACACCATATATTTT.

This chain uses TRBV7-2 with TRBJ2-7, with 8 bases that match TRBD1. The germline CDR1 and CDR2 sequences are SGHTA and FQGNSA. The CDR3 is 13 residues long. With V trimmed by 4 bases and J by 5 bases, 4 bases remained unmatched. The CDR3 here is CASSWTGQNEQYF. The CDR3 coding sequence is TGTGCCAGCAGCTGGACAGGGCAGAACGAGCAGTACTTC.

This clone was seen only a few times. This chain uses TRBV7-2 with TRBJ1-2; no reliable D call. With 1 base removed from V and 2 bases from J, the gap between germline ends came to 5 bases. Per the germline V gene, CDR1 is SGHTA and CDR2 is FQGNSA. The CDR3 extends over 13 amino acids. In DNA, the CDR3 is TGTGCCAGCAGCTTAGTCCCAAACTATGGCTACACCTTC. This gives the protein CASSLVPNYGYTF.

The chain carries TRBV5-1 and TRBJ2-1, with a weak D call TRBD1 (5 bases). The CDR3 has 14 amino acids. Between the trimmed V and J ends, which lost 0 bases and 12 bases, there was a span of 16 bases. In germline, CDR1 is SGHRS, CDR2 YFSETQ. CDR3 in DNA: TGCGCCAGCAGCTTGGCTCCAGGGAAATTGTGGCAGTTCTTC. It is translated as CASSLAPGKLWQFF.

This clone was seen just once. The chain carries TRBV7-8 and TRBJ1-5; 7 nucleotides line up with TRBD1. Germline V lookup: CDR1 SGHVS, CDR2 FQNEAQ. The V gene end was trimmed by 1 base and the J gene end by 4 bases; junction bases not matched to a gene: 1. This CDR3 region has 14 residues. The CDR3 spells CASSLGDSNQPQHF. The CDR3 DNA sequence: TGTGCCAGCAGCTTAGGGGACAGTAATCAGCCCCAGCATTTT.

This chain's CDR3 is CASSFSGIETQYF. For the CDR3, the DNA is TGTGCCAGCAGCTTCAGCGGGATCGAGACCCAGTACTTC. The J gene is TRBJ2-5, the V gene TRBV7-8; 7 positions match TRBD2. Germline assignment: CDR1 SGHVS and CDR2 FQNEAQ. The CDR3 is 13 amino acids. The V and J ends lost 3 bases and 5 bases, in that order; junction bases with no gene match: 3. Variable domain in full (rest from reference TRBV7-8 and TRBJ2-5): GAGVSQSPRYKVAKRGQDVALRCDPISGHVSLFWYQQALGQGPEFLTYFQNEAQLDKSGLPSDRFFAERPEGSVSTLKIQRTQQEDSAVYLCASSFSGIETQYFGPGTRLLVL.

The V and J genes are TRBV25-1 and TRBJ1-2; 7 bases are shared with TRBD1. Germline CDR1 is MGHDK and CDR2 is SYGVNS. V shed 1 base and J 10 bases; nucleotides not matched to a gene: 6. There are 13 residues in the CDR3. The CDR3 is CASSEWDRLVYTF. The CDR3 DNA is TGTGCCAGCAGTGAATGGGACAGACTTGTCTACACCTTC.